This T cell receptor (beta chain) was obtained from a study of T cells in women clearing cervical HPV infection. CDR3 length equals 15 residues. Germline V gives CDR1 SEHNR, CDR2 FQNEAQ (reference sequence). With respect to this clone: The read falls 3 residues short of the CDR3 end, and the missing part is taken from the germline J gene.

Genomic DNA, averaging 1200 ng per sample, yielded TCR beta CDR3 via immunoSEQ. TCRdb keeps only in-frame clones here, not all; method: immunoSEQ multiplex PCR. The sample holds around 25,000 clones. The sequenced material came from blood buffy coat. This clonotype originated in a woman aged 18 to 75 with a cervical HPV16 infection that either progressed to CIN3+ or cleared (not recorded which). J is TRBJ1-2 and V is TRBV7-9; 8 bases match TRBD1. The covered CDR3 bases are TGTGCCAGCAGCTCGAACAGGGGGGAAATGAATGAC. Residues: CASSSNRGEMND. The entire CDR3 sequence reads CASSSNRGEMNDYTF.